This passage covers 5 T cell receptor beta chains from one sample sequenced in a study of T cell responses to AZD1222 COVID-19 vaccine. Sequencing was performed with immunoSEQ multiplex PCR; in TCRdb, only in-frame clones are kept and a portion is missing. The table has 86,000 or so clones, around nine tenths seen once. The sequencing here drew on peripheral blood, taken 28 days after the second AZD1222 dose. These receptor sequences come from an adult who received the AZD1222 COVID-19 vaccine.

The chain combines TRBV4-2 with TRBJ1-4; 9 nucleotides match TRBD1. This CDR3 comprises 14 residues. Germline CDR1 LGHNA, CDR2 YNFKEQ. The J segment lost 8 bases and the V segment lost 4 bases, leaving 5 bases of the junction unmatched. The CDR3 bases are TGTGCCAGCAGCCCGGGACAGGGAAACGAAAAACTGTTTTTT. Its translation: CASSPGQGNEKLFF.

This sequence joins TRBV6-5 and TRBJ2-5; D uncertain. The CDR3 spans 12 residues. Per the germline V gene, CDR1 is MNHEY and CDR2 is SVGAGI. Trimming took 4 bases from V and 2 from J, leaving 5 bases between them. The CDR3 DNA is TGTGCCAGCAGTTCCCAGCAAGAGACCCAGTACTTC. Translating gives CASSSQQETQYF.

V usage is TRBV21-1 and J usage is TRBJ1-3. TRBV21-1 is noted as a pseudogene. The CDR3 has 14 amino acids. The CDR3 reads CANPDGSSGNTIYF. CDR3 sequence (DNA): TGTGCCAACCCTGACGGTAGCTCTGGAAACACCATATATTTT.

The chain is built from TRBV18 and TRBJ1-2; 9 nucleotides match TRBD1. The J segment lost 5 bases and the V segment lost 6 bases, leaving 7 bases of the junction unmatched. The CDR3 is made up of 14 amino acids. Germline loops: CDR1 KGHSH, CDR2 LQKENI. The DNA of the CDR3 is TGTGCCAGCTCTCTTCGACAGGGGGAGTATGGCTACACCTTC. Encoded protein: CASSLRQGEYGYTF.

The rearrangement joins TRBV7-3 to TRBJ2-3, with TRBD1 as a possible D gene (5 bases). This CDR3 contains 14 residues. The germline CDR1 and CDR2 sequences are SGHTA and FQGTGA. Deletions cut 4 bases from V and 2 bases from J, with 10 bases between. The CDR3 region is CASSWAGNTDTQYF. In DNA form, the CDR3 reads TGTGCCAGCAGCTGGGCAGGGAACACAGATACGCAGTATTTT.